This TCR beta chain was documented in a study of T cell responses to AZD1222 COVID-19 vaccine. TCRdb's table, derived via immunoSEQ multiplex PCR, lists solely in-frame clones and lacks some. The sample has around 150,000 clones, about 91% seen once. This clone has just a few counts. This CDR3 is built from 16 residues. The germline V gene has CDR1 SEHNR and CDR2 FQNEAQ (reference sequence). The J segment lost 5 bases and the V segment lost 3 bases, leaving 6 bases of the junction unmatched. The genes are TRBV7-9 and TRBJ2-1; 11 bases fit TRBD2. This clonotype originated in an adult who received the AZD1222 COVID-19 vaccine. The sample here was peripheral blood, taken 28 days after the second AZD1222 dose. CDR3 sequence: CASSFLAGGLDNEQFF. DNA of the CDR3: TGTGCCAGCAGCTTTTTAGCGGGGGGGCTTGACAATGAGCAGTTCTTC.